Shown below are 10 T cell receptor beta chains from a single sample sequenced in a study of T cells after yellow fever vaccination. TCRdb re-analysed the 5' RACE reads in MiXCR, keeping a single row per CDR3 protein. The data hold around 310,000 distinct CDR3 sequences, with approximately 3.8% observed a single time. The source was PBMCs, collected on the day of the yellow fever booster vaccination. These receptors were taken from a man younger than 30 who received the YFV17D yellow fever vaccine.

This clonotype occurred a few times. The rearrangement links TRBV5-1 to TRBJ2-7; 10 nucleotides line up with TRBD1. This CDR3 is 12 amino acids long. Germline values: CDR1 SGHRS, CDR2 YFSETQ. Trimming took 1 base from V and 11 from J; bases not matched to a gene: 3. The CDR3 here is CASSLTGQGEYF. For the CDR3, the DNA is TGCGCCAGCAGCTTGACCGGACAGGGGGAGTACTTC.

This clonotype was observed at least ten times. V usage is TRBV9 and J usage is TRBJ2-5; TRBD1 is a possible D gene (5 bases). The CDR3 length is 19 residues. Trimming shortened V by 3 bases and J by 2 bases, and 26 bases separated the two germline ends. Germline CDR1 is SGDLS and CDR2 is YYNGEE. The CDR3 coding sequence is TGTGCCAGCAGCGCGTACTCAGGGTTTGGGAAGATCCCTCAAGAGACCCAGTACTTC. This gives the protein CASSAYSGFGKIPQETQYF.

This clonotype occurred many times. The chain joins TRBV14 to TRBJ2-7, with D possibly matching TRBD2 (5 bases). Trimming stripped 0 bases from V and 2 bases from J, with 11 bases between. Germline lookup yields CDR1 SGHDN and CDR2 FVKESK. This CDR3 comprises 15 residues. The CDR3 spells CASSQEIRGAYEQYV. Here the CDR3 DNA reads TGTGCCAGCAGCCAAGAGATTCGGGGTGCCTACGAGCAGTACGTC.

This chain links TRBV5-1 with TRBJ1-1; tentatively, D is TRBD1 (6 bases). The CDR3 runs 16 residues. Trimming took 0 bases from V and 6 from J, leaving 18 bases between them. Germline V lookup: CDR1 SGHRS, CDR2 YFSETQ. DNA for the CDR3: TGCGCCAGCAGCTTGGTCCCGACAGGTTCGGGGCCTGAAGCTTTCTTT. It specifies CASSLVPTGSGPEAFF.

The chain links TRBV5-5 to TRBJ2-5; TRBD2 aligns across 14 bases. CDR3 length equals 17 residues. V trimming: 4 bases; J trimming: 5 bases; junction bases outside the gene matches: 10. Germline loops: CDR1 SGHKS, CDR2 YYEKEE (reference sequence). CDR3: CASSRGTSGGGGETQYF. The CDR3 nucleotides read TGTGCCAGCAGCCGAGGGACTAGCGGGGGAGGCGGGGAGACCCAGTACTTC.

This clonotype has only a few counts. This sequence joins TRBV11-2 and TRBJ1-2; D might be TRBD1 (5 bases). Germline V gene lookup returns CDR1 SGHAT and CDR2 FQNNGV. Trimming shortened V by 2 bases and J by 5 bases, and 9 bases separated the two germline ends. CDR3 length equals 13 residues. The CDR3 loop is CASSLWDLYGYTF. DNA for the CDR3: TGTGCCAGCAGCTTATGGGACCTGTATGGCTACACCTTC.

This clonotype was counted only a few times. As DNA, the CDR3 is TGTGCCAGCAGCTTAGGAGCAGCTGGGGCCAACGTCCTGACTTTC. It codes for CASSLGAAGANVLTF. The chain combines TRBV7-2 with TRBJ2-6; D remains ambiguous. V was shortened by 1 base and J by 2 bases, with 6 bases between the two germline ends. CDR3 length: 15 amino acids. Germline V gives CDR1 SGHTA, CDR2 FQGNSA.

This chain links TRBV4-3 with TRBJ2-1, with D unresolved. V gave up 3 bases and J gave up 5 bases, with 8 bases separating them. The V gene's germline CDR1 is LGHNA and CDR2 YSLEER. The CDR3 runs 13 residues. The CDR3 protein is CASSQESNNEQFF. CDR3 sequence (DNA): TGCGCCAGCAGCCAGGAAAGTAACAATGAGCAGTTCTTC.

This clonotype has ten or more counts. CDR3 amino acids: CASSSRSLLNTEAFF. CDR3 bases: TGTGCCAGCAGCAGCAGGAGCCTCTTGAACACTGAAGCTTTCTTT. The gene calls are TRBV7-9 and TRBJ1-1; no firm D call. This CDR3 comprises 15 residues. Germline CDR1 and CDR2: SEHNR and FQNEAQ (reference sequence). V dropped 5 bases and J dropped 0 bases, with 13 bases sitting between them.

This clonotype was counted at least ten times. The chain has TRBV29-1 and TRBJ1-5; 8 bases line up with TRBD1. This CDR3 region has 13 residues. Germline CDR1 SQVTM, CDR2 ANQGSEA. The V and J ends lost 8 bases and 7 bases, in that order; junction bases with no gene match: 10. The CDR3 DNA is TGCAGCATCACCCAGGGGGCCGGCCAGCCCCAGCATTTT. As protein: CSITQGAGQPQHF.